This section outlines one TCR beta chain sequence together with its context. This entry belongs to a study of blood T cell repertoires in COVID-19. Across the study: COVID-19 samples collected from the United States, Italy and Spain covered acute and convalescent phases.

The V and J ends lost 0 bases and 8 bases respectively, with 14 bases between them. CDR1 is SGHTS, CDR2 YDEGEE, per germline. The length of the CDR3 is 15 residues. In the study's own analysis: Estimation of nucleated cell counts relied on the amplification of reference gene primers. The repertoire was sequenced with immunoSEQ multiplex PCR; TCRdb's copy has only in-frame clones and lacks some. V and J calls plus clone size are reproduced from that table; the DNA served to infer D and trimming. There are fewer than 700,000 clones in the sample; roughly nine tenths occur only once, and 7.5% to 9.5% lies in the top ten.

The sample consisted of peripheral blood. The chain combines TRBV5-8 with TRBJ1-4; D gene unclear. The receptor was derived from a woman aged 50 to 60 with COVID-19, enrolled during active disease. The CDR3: CASSLGLAGNEKLFF. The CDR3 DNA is TGTGCCAGCAGCTTGGGGTTGGCGGGGAACGAAAAACTGTTTTTT. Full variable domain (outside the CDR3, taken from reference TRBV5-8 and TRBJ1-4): EAGVTQSPTHLIKTRGQQATLRCSPISGHTSVYWYQQALGLGLQFLLWYDEGEERNRGNFPPRFSGRQFPNYSSELNVNALELEDSALYLCASSLGLAGNEKLFFGSGTQLSVL.